These 27 T cell receptor beta chains came from one sample sequenced in a study of T cell responses to AZD1222 COVID-19 vaccine. Assay used: immunoSEQ multiplex PCR; TCRdb lists only in-frame clones, some missing. The table shows about 140,000 clones, with 80% to 95% occurring only once. This material consisted of peripheral blood, taken 28 days after the second AZD1222 dose. The receptors derive from an adult who received the AZD1222 COVID-19 vaccine.

The chain uses TRBV28 and TRBJ2-7; D unclear. The germline gives CDR1 MDHEN, CDR2 SYDVKM. V was cut by 2 bases and J by 0 bases, with 11 bases left in between. This CDR3 comprises 15 residues. CDR3 nucleotide sequence: TGTGCCAGCAGTTTACAGATCGCAATCTCCTACGAGCAGTACTTC. Amino acid sequence: CASSLQIAISYEQYF. Full variable domain (missing parts from reference TRBV28 and TRBJ2-7): DVKVTQSSRYLVKRTGEKVFLECVQDMDHENMFWYRQDPGLGLRLIYFSYDVKMKEKGDIPEGYSVSREKKERFSLILESASTNQTSMYLCASSLQIAISYEQYFGPGTRLTVT.

This clone was observed a few times. Other DNA sequences in this specimen translate into the identical CDR3. V gene TRBV5-1 combines with J gene TRBJ2-3, with D possibly matching TRBD1 (5 bases). The V end lost 0 bases, the J end lost 2 bases, and 10 bases lay between the germline ends. The germline V gene has CDR1 SGHRS and CDR2 YFSETQ. The CDR3 length is 15 residues. The CDR3 loop reads CASSLVQGHTDTQYF. CDR3 DNA sequence: TGCGCCAGCAGCTTGGTCCAGGGCCACACAGATACGCAGTATTTT.

This chain uses TRBV11-2 with TRBJ2-1; tentatively, D is TRBD2 (5 bases). The CDR3 is 16 amino acids. The germline V and J ends were trimmed by 5 bases and 0 bases, with 14 bases remaining between them. Germline V lookup: CDR1 SGHAT, CDR2 FQNNGV. CDR3 sequence: CASSLVRRGSYNEQFF. The CDR3 coding sequence is TGTGCCAGCAGCCTAGTACGCCGGGGCTCCTACAATGAGCAGTTCTTC.

The V and J genes are TRBV5-4 and TRBJ2-2; TRBD1 matches 11 bases. This CDR3 is built from 17 residues. Unmatched junction bases numbered 9, after V lost 4 bases and J lost 4 bases. Germline V gives CDR1 SGHNT, CDR2 YYREEE (reference sequence). The CDR3: CASSRAGQGVITGELFF. The CDR3 DNA is TGTGCCAGCAGCCGGGCGGGACAGGGGGTCATCACCGGGGAGCTGTTTTTT.

The chain joins TRBV6-5 to TRBJ2-1; maybe TRBD2 (6 bases). The germline V and J ends were trimmed by 8 bases and 0 bases, with 14 bases remaining between them. The CDR3 has 15 residues. The germline CDR1 and CDR2 sequences are MNHEY and SVGAGI. CDR3 residues: CASGLALSSYNEQFF. CDR3 DNA: TGTGCCAGCGGCCTAGCGCTGAGCTCCTACAATGAGCAGTTCTTC.

The chain is built from TRBV5-8 and TRBJ1-5, with no clear D. V lost 7 bases and J 4 bases, leaving 15 bases between the germline ends. Germline lookup yields CDR1 SGHTS and CDR2 YDEGEE. The CDR3 length is 14 residues. CDR3 loop: CASGDLGYNQPQHF. The CDR3 nucleotides are TGTGCCAGCGGGGATTTGGGGTATAATCAGCCCCAGCATTTT.

The chain combines TRBV11-1 with TRBJ1-1; D remains unclear. Between the trimmed V and J ends, which lost 4 bases and 7 bases, there was a span of 13 bases. Germline loops: CDR1 SGHAT, CDR2 FQDESV (reference sequence). This CDR3 has 13 residues. The CDR3 DNA follows: TGTGCCAGCAGCTCGGACCCCCAGATTGAAGCTTTCTTT. It yields the protein CASSSDPQIEAFF.

Points on this clone: Germline and junction disagree at one end, which may indicate a read error. The genes are TRBV12-3 or TRBV12-4 and TRBJ1-3; 9 bases agree with TRBD1. CDR3 length: 12 residues. CDR3 region: CASSLAAGTGFF. The CDR3 region has the DNA TGTGCCAGCAGTTTAGCGGCCGGGACAGGGTTTTTT.

Here the CDR3 reads CASSRLPTGGNSGNTIYF. The CDR3 bases are TGTGCCAGCAGCCGCCTACCGACAGGGGGGAACTCTGGAAACACCATATATTTT. The chain recombines TRBV4-2 with TRBJ1-3, with 9 nucleotides matching TRBD1. CDR3 length: 18 amino acids. Germline-derived CDR1 and CDR2 are LGHNA and YNFKEQ. The ends lost 4 bases at V and 0 bases at J; junction bases unmatched: 10.

This clone was detected only a few times. The rearrangement uses TRBV9 and TRBJ2-7; D is possibly TRBD1 (6 bases). Germline assignment: CDR1 SGDLS and CDR2 YYNGEE. The CDR3 extends over 15 amino acids. V was shortened by 1 base and J by 6 bases, with 17 bases between the two germline ends. DNA of the CDR3: TGTGCCAGCAGCGTACTCCTTGGACGAGGGGGCGAGCAGTACTTC. It translates to CASSVLLGRGGEQYF.

The count of this clone is one. The chain links TRBV28 to TRBJ1-5; D not resolved. V was trimmed by 8 bases and J by 2 bases, leaving 16 bases between them. Germline V CDR1 and CDR2: MDHEN, SYDVKM. This CDR3 contains 15 residues. CDR3 amino acids: CASCTDLGRNQPQHF. CDR3 nucleotides: TGTGCCAGCTGCACGGATCTCGGGCGCAATCAGCCCCAGCATTTT.

Here the CDR3 reads CASSPRTQETQYF. CDR3 bases: TGTGCCAGCTCTCCTCGGACCCAAGAGACCCAGTACTTC. This rearrangement joins TRBV18 to TRBJ2-5; D uncertain. Germline loops: CDR1 KGHSH, CDR2 LQKENI. The V and J ends lost 6 bases and 1 base respectively, with 9 bases between them. The length of the CDR3 is 13 residues.

The chain is built from TRBV28 and TRBJ2-7; 7 bases fit TRBD2. The CDR3 extends over 14 amino acids. The germline gives CDR1 MDHEN, CDR2 SYDVKM. V shed 4 bases, J shed 2 bases, and the junction held 5 bases outside the gene matches. The CDR3 here is CASSSPSGTYEQYF. The CDR3 DNA reads TGTGCCAGCAGTTCCCCTAGCGGTACCTACGAGCAGTACTTC.

This chain connects TRBV4-1 to TRBJ1-4; the D gene is possibly TRBD1 (6 bases). The CDR3 spans 14 residues. Trimming pared 4 bases from V and 4 bases from J, leaving 10 bases between. CDR1 is MGHRA, CDR2 YSYEKL, per germline. The CDR3 bases are TGCGCCAGCAGCCGAGGACAGTTTAATGAAAAACTGTTTTTT. Its translation is CASSRGQFNEKLFF.

This chain joins TRBV5-6 and TRBJ1-2, with no clear D. V gave up 0 bases and J gave up 0 bases, with 12 bases separating them. CDR1 and CDR2 from the germline V gene are SGHDT and YYEEEE. The CDR3 length is 16 residues. CDR3 DNA: TGTGCCAGCAGCTTGGGAGTCAGCGTTGCTAACTATGGCTACACCTTC. Its protein is CASSLGVSVANYGYTF.

This rearrangement joins TRBV5-1 to TRBJ1-5, with no clear D. Between the trimmed V and J ends, which lost 1 base and 0 bases, there was a span of 8 bases. This CDR3 has 15 amino acids. The germline gives CDR1 SGHRS, CDR2 YFSETQ. The chain's CDR3 is CASSLWGDSNQPQHF. Written as DNA, the CDR3 is TGCGCCAGCAGCTTGTGGGGAGATAGCAATCAGCCCCAGCATTTT.

The chain uses TRBV6-4 and TRBJ2-2; TRBD1 might be the D (6 bases). The CDR3 is 18 amino acids. CDR1 and CDR2 from the germline V gene are MRHNA and SNTAGT. Trimming cost V 6 bases and J 2 bases, with 22 bases left between them. CDR3 in amino acids: CASRTDSISSENTGELFF. As DNA, the CDR3 is TGTGCCAGCAGAACGGACAGCATATCCTCTGAAAACACCGGGGAGCTGTTTTTT.

DNA of the CDR3: TGCGCCAGCAGCCCCTCACAGGGCCGCTCTGGAAACACCATATATTTT. Translated, it gives CASSPSQGRSGNTIYF. The rearrangement uses TRBV5-1 and TRBJ1-3, with D possibly TRBD1 on 6 matching bases. Germline CDR1 SGHRS, CDR2 YFSETQ. V was pared by 4 bases and J by 0 bases, with 14 bases between. The CDR3 runs 16 residues.

This chain connects TRBV28 to TRBJ2-7; tentatively, D is TRBD1 or TRBD2 (5 bases each). The CDR3 extends over 18 amino acids. Per the germline V gene, CDR1 is MDHEN and CDR2 is SYDVKM. The V gene lost 4 bases and the J gene lost 2 bases, with 24 bases spanning the gap. CDR3 nucleotides: TGTGCCAGCAGTTCCCCAGCTCCAACGGCCGGGACCACCTACGAGCAGTACTTC. It yields the protein CASSSPAPTAGTTYEQYF.

The chain combines TRBV5-4 with TRBJ1-5; a weak D match, TRBD1 (6 bases). The CDR3 runs to 14 residues. Trimming shortened V by 2 bases and J by 5 bases, and 11 bases separated the two germline ends. CDR1 and CDR2 (germline): SGHNT, YYREEE (reference sequence). The CDR3 loop is CASSLGGGDQPQHF. DNA for the CDR3: TGTGCCAGCAGCTTAGGAGGGGGTGATCAGCCCCAGCATTTT.

The V call is TRBV6-6, the J call TRBJ1-1, with D unresolved. In germline, CDR1 is MNHNY, CDR2 SVGAGI (reference sequence). This CDR3 is 15 amino acids long. V dropped 6 bases and J dropped 3 bases, with 17 bases sitting between them. The CDR3 DNA follows: TGTGCCAGCAGAGAAACCGGCGATCTGGACACTGAAGCTTTCTTT. Translated, it gives CASRETGDLDTEAFF.

This clone has only a few counts. The chain carries TRBV2 and TRBJ1-1; 8 positions agree with TRBD1. J gave up 1 base and V 3 bases, and 4 bases lay outside the gene matches. Germline V gene sequence: CDR1 SNHLY, CDR2 FYNNEI. The CDR3 extends over 15 amino acids. The CDR3 sequence is CASSDYGTGNTEAFF. CDR3 DNA: TGTGCCAGCAGTGATTACGGGACAGGGAACACTGAAGCTTTCTTT.

The V and J genes are TRBV3-1 (or the pseudogene TRBV3-2) and TRBJ1-1; D remains unclear. The germline CDR1 and CDR2 sequences are LGHDT and YNNKEL (reference sequence). Deletions cut 6 bases from V and 3 bases from J, with 23 bases between. This CDR3 has 17 amino acids. The CDR3 DNA reads as TGTGCCAGCAGGAAAGCCTATTCTGGCTTCGGCGACACTGAAGCTTTCTTT. It specifies CASRKAYSGFGDTEAFF.

The rearrangement uses TRBV28 and TRBJ1-2; D ambiguous. CDR1 is MDHEN, CDR2 SYDVKM, per germline. This CDR3 region has 14 residues. The V end was cut by 1 base, the J end by 4 bases, with 10 bases between. The CDR3 region is CASSLFPSSYGYTF. CDR3 bases: TGTGCCAGCAGTTTATTCCCCTCTAGCTATGGCTACACCTTC.

J is TRBJ2-3 and V is TRBV18; the D gene is possibly TRBD2 (5 bases). The germline gives CDR1 KGHSH, CDR2 LQKENI. This CDR3 region has 14 residues. V lost 6 bases and J lost 2, with 12 bases in between. The CDR3 region is CASSLAGITDTQYF. The CDR3 DNA is TGTGCCAGCTCTCTGGCGGGTATCACAGATACGCAGTATTTT.

CDR3 amino acids: CASSQESVTQQFF. The CDR3, as DNA: TGTGCCAGCAGCCAAGAGTCGGTTACCCAGCAGTTCTTC. This chain connects TRBV3-1 (or the pseudogene TRBV3-2) to TRBJ2-1; the D is unclear. This CDR3 is 13 amino acids long. Trimming pared 0 bases from V and 11 bases from J, leaving 11 bases between. Germline CDR1 is LGHDT and CDR2 is YNNKEL (reference sequence).

V gene TRBV5-1 combines with J gene TRBJ1-2; D is undetermined. CDR1 is SGHRS, CDR2 YFSETQ, per germline. Trimming removed 0 bases at V and 1 base at J, with 10 bases between. The CDR3 contains 15 residues. CDR3 DNA sequence: TGCGCCAGCAGCTTGGACAGCCCGCTTAACTATGGCTACACCTTC. Amino acid sequence: CASSLDSPLNYGYTF.